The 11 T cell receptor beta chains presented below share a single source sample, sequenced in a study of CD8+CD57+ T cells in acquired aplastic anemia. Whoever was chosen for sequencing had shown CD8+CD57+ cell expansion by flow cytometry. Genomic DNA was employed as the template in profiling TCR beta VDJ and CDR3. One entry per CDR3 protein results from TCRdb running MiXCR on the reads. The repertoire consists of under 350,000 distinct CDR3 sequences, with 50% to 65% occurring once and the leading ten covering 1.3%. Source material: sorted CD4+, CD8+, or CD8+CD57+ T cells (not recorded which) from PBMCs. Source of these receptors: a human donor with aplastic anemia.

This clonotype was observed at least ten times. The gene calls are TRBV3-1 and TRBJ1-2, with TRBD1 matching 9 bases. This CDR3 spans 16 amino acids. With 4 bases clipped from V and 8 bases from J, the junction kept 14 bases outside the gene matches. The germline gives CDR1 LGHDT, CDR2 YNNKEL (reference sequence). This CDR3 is CASSRQPPGQGYGYTF. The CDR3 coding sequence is TGTGCCAGCAGCCGCCAGCCCCCGGGACAGGGTTACGGCTACACCTTC.

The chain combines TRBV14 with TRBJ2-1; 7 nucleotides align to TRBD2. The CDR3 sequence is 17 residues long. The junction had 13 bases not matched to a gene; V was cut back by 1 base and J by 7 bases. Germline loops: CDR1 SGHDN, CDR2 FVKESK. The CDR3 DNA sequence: TGTGCCAGCAGCCAAGGGGTTGGGGGGGTTTGGGCAAATGAGCAGTTCTTC. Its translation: CASSQGVGGVWANEQFF.

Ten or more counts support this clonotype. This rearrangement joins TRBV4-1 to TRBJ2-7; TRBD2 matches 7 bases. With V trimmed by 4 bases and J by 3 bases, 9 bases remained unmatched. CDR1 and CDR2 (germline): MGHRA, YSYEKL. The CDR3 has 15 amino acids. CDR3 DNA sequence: TGCGCCAGCAGCCGCGAAGCTGGGAGGGTCTACGAGCAGTACTTC. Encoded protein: CASSREAGRVYEQYF.

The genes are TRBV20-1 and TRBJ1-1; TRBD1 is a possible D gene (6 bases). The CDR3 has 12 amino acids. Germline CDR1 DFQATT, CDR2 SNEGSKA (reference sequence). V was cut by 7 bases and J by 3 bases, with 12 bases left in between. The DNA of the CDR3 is TGCAGTGTCGAAGCAGGGGACACTGAAGCTTTCTTT. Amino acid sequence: CSVEAGDTEAFF.

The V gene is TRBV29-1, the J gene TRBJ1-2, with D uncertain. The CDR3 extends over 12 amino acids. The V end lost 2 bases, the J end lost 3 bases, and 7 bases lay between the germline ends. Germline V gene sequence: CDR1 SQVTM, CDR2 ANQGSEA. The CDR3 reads CSVEWADYGYTF. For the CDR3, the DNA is TGCAGCGTTGAATGGGCAGACTATGGCTACACCTTC.

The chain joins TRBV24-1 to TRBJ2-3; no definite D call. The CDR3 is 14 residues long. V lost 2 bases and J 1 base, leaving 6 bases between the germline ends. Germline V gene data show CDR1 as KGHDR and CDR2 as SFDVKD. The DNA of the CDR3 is TGTGCCACCAGTGATTCTTCGGGCACAGATACGCAGTATTTT. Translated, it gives CATSDSSGTDTQYF.

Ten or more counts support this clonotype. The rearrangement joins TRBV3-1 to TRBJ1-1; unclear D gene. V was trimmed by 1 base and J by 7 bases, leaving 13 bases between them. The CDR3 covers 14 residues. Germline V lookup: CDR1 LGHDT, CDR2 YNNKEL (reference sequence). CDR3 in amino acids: CASSQVPNQNEAFF. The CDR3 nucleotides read TGTGCCAGCAGCCAAGTACCCAACCAAAATGAAGCTTTCTTT.

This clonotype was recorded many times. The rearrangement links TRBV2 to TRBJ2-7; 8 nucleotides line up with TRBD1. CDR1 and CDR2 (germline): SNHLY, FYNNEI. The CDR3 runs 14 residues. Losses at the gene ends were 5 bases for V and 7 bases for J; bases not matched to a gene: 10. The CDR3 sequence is CASSSQGVLGEQYF. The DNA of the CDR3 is TGTGCCAGCAGTTCACAGGGGGTGCTTGGGGAGCAGTACTTC.

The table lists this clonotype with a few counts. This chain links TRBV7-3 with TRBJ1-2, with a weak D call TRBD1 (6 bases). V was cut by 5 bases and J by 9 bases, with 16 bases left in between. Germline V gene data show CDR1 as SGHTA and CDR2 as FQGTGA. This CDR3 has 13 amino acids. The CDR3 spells CASSLGAGDRYTF. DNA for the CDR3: TGTGCCAGCAGCCTAGGGGCAGGGGACCGCTACACCTTC.

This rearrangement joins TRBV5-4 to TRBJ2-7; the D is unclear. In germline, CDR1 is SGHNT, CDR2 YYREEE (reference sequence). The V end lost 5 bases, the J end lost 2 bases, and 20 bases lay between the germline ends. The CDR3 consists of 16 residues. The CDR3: CASSSEWADGTYEQYF. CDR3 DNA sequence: TGTGCCAGCAGTTCTGAGTGGGCAGACGGAACCTACGAGCAGTACTTC.

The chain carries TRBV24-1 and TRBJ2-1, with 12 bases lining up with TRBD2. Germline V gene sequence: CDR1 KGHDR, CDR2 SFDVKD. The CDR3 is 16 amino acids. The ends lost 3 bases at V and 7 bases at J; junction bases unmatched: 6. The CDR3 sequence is CATSDSTSGRRNEQFF. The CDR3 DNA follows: TGTGCCACCAGTGATAGTACTAGCGGGAGGCGTAATGAGCAGTTCTTC.